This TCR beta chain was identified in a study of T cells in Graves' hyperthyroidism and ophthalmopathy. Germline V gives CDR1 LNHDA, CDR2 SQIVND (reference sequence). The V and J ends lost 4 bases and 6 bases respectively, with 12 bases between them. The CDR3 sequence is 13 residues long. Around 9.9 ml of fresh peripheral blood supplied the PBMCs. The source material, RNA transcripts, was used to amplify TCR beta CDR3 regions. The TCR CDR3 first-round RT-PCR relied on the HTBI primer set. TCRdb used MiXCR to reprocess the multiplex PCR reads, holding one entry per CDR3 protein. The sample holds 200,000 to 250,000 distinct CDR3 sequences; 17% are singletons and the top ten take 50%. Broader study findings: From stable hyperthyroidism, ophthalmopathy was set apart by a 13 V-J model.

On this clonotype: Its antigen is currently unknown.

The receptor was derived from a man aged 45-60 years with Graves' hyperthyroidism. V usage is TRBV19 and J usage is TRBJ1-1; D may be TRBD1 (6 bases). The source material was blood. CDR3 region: CASSTTGTSEAFF. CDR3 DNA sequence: TGTGCCAGTAGTACTACCGGGACATCTGAAGCTTTCTTT.